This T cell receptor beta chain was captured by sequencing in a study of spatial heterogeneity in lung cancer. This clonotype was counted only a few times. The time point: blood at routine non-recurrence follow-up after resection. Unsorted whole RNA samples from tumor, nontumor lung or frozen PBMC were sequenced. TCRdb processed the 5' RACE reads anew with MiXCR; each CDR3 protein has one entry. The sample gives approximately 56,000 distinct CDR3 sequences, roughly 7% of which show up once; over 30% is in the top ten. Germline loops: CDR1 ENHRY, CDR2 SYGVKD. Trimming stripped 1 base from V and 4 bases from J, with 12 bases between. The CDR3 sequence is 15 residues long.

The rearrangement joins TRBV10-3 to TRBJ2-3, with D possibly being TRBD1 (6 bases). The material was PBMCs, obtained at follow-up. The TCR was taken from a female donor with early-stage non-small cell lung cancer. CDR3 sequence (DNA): TGTGCCATCAGTGAGTTGGACAGCCGCCCAGATACGCAGTATTTT. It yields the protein CAISELDSRPDTQYF.